What follows are 6 T cell receptor beta chains derived from one specimen sequenced in a study of shared clonotypes between healthy human individuals. The method was immunoSEQ multiplex PCR; TCRdb's version includes in-frame clones alone and lacks a portion of them. Of more than 80,000 clones listed, 67% were seen once; the top ten hold about 42%. The sample comprised memory CD8+ T cells sorted from blood. Subset denoted: CD45RO+ cells pooled with CCR7-negative TemRA cells. These receptors were collected from a man aged 30 to 39 in good health.

This rearrangement joins TRBV19 to TRBJ2-7; D unresolved. V lost 3 bases, J lost 7 bases, and 13 bases lay in between. CDR1 is LNHDA, CDR2 SQIVND, per germline (reference sequence). CDR3 size: 13 residues. For the CDR3, the DNA is TGTGCCAGTAGTATGGGTCCCCGGAGAGAGCAGTACTTC. It codes for CASSMGPRREQYF.

The chain uses TRBV7-9 and TRBJ1-1; tentative D call: TRBD1 (5 bases). Trimming pared 4 bases from V and 4 bases from J, leaving 13 bases between. This CDR3 contains 14 residues. The germline V gene encodes CDR1 SEHNR and CDR2 FQNEAQ (reference sequence). The CDR3 loop reads CASSSESGITEAFF. The CDR3 DNA reads TGTGCCAGCAGCTCTGAGTCAGGGATCACTGAAGCTTTCTTT.

This clone showed up many times. The chain uses TRBV27 and TRBJ1-1; no clear D gene. The V gene's germline CDR1 is MNHEY and CDR2 SMNVEV (reference sequence). The CDR3 has 16 amino acids. V lost 1 base, J lost 4 bases, and 16 bases lay in between. The CDR3 sequence: CASSLFRVGEGTEAFF. The CDR3 nucleotides are TGTGCCAGCAGTTTATTTAGGGTTGGGGAGGGCACTGAAGCTTTCTTT.

This chain's CDR3 is CASSLGRAYEQYF. CDR3 coding DNA: TGTGCCAGCAGCTTAGGCAGAGCCTACGAGCAGTACTTC. The V gene is TRBV7-2, the J gene TRBJ2-7; D not certain. This CDR3 region has 13 residues. Trimming removed 1 base from V and 2 bases from J, with 6 bases in between. Germline lookup yields CDR1 SGHTA and CDR2 FQGNSA.

J is TRBJ2-3 and V is TRBV15, with unresolved D. Germline V gives CDR1 LNHNV, CDR2 YYDKDF (reference sequence). The CDR3 covers 16 residues. Trimming stripped 0 bases from V and 2 bases from J, with 12 bases between. CDR3 sequence: CATSRDIATYTDTQYF. The CDR3, as DNA: TGTGCCACCAGCAGAGATATCGCAACTTACACAGATACGCAGTATTTT.

The rearrangement links TRBV4-2 to TRBJ1-1; the match to TRBD1 covers 10 bases. Germline CDR1 and CDR2: LGHNA and YNFKEQ. This CDR3 contains 14 residues. J lost 3 bases, V lost 3 bases, and 1 base had no gene match. The CDR3 sequence: CASSQGQGHTEAFF. Written as DNA, the CDR3 is TGTGCCAGCAGCCAGGGACAGGGGCACACTGAAGCTTTCTTT.